This TCR beta chain was recorded in a study of vaccination and CD4 T cells after COVID-19. Across the whole study: Convalescent donors totaled six males and four females, including two who were Hispanic. Collection of post-vaccine samples followed dose two by a median 72 days, spanning a range of 14 to 241.

This clonotype has just a few counts. The antigen is not known. The CDR3 consists of 14 residues. V was cut by 3 bases and J by 8 bases, with 16 bases left in between. Oncomine TCR Beta short-read sequencing was applied to DNA from cultured CD4+ T cells. TCRdb processed the PCR reads anew with MiXCR; each CDR3 protein has one entry. The table lists roughly 22,000 distinct CDR3 sequences, roughly 33% of them singletons. Whole-study findings and limits: The study found median SARS-CoV-2-reactive clonotypes rising from roughly 19 to 38, not significantly.

The treatment was: approximately nine-day PBMC culture with coronavirus spike peptide pools or control peptides (ViraFEST assay). V gene TRBV12-3 or TRBV12-4 combines with J gene TRBJ1-2; D remains ambiguous. The receptor comes from a human donor with COVID-19. The source material was cultured CD4+ T cells from blood. This CDR3 is CASSLGLRAKGYTF. CDR3 DNA: TGTGCCAGCAGTTTGGGCCTCCGGGCTAAGGGCTACACCTTC.